These 15 T cell receptor beta chains were all obtained from the same sample, sequenced in a study of OX40 agonist ivuxolimab in advanced cancers. Repertoires were generated with immunoSEQ multiplex PCR, while TCRdb's copy carries only in-frame clones and drops some. Among 21,000 or so clones listed, over 60% were seen once. Material: CD4+ or CD8+ T cells sorted from blood, obtained in a trial of the OX40 agonist ivuxolimab. The receptors originated from an adult with an advanced solid tumor such as melanoma, head and neck, liver or kidney cancer.

The genes are TRBV7-2 and TRBJ1-5; a weak D match, TRBD1 (5 bases). Germline V lookup: CDR1 SGHTA, CDR2 FQGNSA. The CDR3 has 16 residues. Trimming left V 5 bases short and J 0 bases short, with 14 bases between. The CDR3 protein is CASSPDSVYSNQPQHF. In nucleotides, the CDR3 is TGTGCCAGCAGCCCAGACAGCGTTTATAGCAATCAGCCCCAGCATTTT.

This clone has just a few counts. The V call is TRBV5-1, the J call TRBJ1-1; D unclear. V lost 0 bases and J 2 bases, leaving 8 bases between the germline ends. The CDR3 extends over 14 amino acids. Per the germline V gene, CDR1 is SGHRS and CDR2 is YFSETQ. The CDR3 DNA sequence: TGCGCCAGCAGCTTGGAAGCGGTTAACACTGAAGCTTTCTTT. This sequence encodes CASSLEAVNTEAFF.

A few counts support this clone. V is TRBV28 and J is TRBJ2-7, with 11 bases fitting TRBD2. Losses at the gene ends were 6 bases for V and 1 base for J; bases not matched to a gene: 5. CDR3 size: 15 residues. Germline V lookup: CDR1 MDHEN, CDR2 SYDVKM. The DNA of the CDR3 is TGTGCCAGCAGCACGTCTAGCGGGAGGTCCTACGAGCAGTACTTC. Protein sequence: CASSTSSGRSYEQYF.

The chain recombines TRBV13 with TRBJ2-2; unclear D gene. CDR3 length equals 13 residues. The germline gives CDR1 PRHDT, CDR2 FYEKMQ (reference sequence). Trimming stripped 5 bases from V and 5 bases from J, with 9 bases between. CDR3 sequence (DNA): TGTGCCAGCAGCGCCCTCGAAACCGGGGAGCTGTTTTTT. Protein sequence: CASSALETGELFF.

The gene calls are TRBV6-4 and TRBJ2-3; D perhaps matches TRBD2 (6 bases). CDR3 length: 14 amino acids. Germline-derived CDR1 and CDR2 are MRHNA and SNTAGT. V was cut by 4 bases and J by 0 bases, with 8 bases left in between. The CDR3 loop reads CASSVGTSTDTQYF. In DNA form, the CDR3 reads TGTGCCAGCAGTGTTGGGACTAGCACAGATACGCAGTATTTT.

The chain recombines TRBV2 with TRBJ1-4; D call uncertain. The CDR3 consists of 15 residues. Germline V lookup: CDR1 SNHLY, CDR2 FYNNEI. Trimming pared 1 base from V and 11 bases from J, leaving 17 bases between. CDR3 sequence reads: CASSEERPGLNKLFF. In nucleotides, the CDR3 is TGTGCCAGCAGTGAAGAGCGCCCGGGATTGAACAAACTGTTTTTT.

The rearrangement joins TRBV28 to TRBJ1-5; 8 bases are shared with TRBD1. CDR1 and CDR2 (germline): MDHEN, SYDVKM. This CDR3 region has 17 residues. The V and J ends lost 4 bases and 1 base, in that order; junction bases with no gene match: 9. The CDR3: CASSWGQGALSNQPQHF. The DNA for the CDR3 is TGTGCCAGCAGTTGGGGTCAGGGGGCTCTGAGCAATCAGCCCCAGCATTTT.

The chain has TRBV9 and TRBJ2-1; 9 bases match TRBD2. Germline CDR1 reads SGDLS; CDR2 reads YYNGEE. The CDR3 extends over 18 amino acids. J lost 4 bases, V lost 4 bases, and 15 bases had no gene match. CDR3 sequence (DNA): TGTGCCAGCAGCCCCGGCGCGGGGGGGCGCAGAATTTACAATGAGCAGTTCTTC. Translated: CASSPGAGGRRIYNEQFF.

A word on this clone: The junction departs from the called germline gene at one end, perhaps through a read error. The V gene is TRBV6-5, the J gene TRBJ1-2; D uncertain. CDR1 is MNHEY, CDR2 SVGAGI, per germline. The CDR3 is 14 amino acids. In DNA, the CDR3 is TGTGCCAGCAGTCAGAATGGCGGCGCCGGCGGAGTCTTCTTC. This codes for CASSQNGGAGGVFF.

The V gene is TRBV11-2, the J gene TRBJ2-3, with a possible D match to TRBD2 (6 bases). Trimming cost V 0 bases and J 2 bases, with 9 bases left between them. There are 15 residues in the CDR3. The germline gives CDR1 SGHAT, CDR2 FQNNGV. DNA for the CDR3: TGTGCCAGCAGCTTAGATGCGGGGAACACAGATACGCAGTATTTT. It encodes CASSLDAGNTDTQYF.

The chain links TRBV7-3 to TRBJ1-5; the D gene is possibly TRBD1 (6 bases). The CDR3 contains 13 residues. Looked up from germline, CDR1 is SGHTA and CDR2 is FQGTGA. V dropped 6 bases and J dropped 7 bases, with 13 bases sitting between them. CDR3 nucleotides: TGTGCCAGCAGGCAAACAGGGCAACAGCCCCAGCATTTT. It is translated as CASRQTGQQPQHF.

This sequence joins TRBV11-1 and TRBJ2-1, with D tentatively TRBD2 (6 bases). Trimming removed 3 bases at V and 9 bases at J, with 6 bases between. The V gene's germline CDR1 is SGHAT and CDR2 FQDESV (reference sequence). CDR3 length equals 11 residues. The CDR3 region has the DNA TGTGCCAGCAGCTTCGGGGGTGAGCAGTTCTTC. This codes for CASSFGGEQFF.

The chain carries TRBV7-9 and TRBJ1-1; a possible D gene is TRBD1 (6 bases). Deletions cut 2 bases from V and 4 bases from J, with 11 bases between. CDR1 is SEHNR and CDR2 is FQNEAQ in the germline V gene (reference sequence). This CDR3 has 14 amino acids. CDR3: CASSLRGAPTEAFF. The CDR3 DNA reads as TGTGCCAGCAGCTTAAGGGGGGCCCCCACTGAAGCTTTCTTT.

The J gene is TRBJ2-1, the V gene TRBV27, with 9 bases fitting TRBD2. Germline V lookup: CDR1 MNHEY, CDR2 SMNVEV (reference sequence). CDR3 length: 17 amino acids. Trimming at V came to 5 bases and at J to 9 bases, leaving 17 bases not matched to a gene. The CDR3 sequence is CASSLPTSGRRGSEQFF. CDR3 coding DNA: TGTGCCAGCAGTCTCCCCACAAGCGGGAGGAGGGGCAGTGAGCAGTTCTTC.

With regard to this clone: The junction does not match germline at one end; this may be a read error. The chain combines TRBV4-1 with TRBJ1-1; possible D gene TRBD1, 6 bases. The CDR3 has 13 amino acids. CDR1 and CDR2 from the germline V gene are MGHRA and YSYEKL. As DNA, the CDR3 is TGCGCCAGCAGCCTACTTAGAGAGATGGGACACTCGTTT. It is translated as CASSLLREMGHSF.